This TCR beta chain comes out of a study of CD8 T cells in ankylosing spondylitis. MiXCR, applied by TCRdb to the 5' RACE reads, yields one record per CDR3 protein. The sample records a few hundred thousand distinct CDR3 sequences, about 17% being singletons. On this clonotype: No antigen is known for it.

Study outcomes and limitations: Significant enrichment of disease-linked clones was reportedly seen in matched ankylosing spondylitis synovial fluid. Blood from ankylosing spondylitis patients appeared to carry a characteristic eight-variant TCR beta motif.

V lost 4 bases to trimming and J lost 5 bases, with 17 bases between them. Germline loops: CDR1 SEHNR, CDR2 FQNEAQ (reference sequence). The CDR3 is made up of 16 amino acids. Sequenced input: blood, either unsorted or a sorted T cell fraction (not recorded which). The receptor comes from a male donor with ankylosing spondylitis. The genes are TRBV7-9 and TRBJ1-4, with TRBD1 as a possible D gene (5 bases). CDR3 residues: CASSSSSRDGNEKLFF. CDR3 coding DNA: TGTGCCAGCAGCTCAAGCTCCCGGGACGGAAATGAAAAACTGTTTTTT.